One T cell receptor (beta chain) is described in this entry. These data come from a study of blood T cell repertoires in COVID-19. Background on the study: PBMCs, B-cell-depleted T cells, or T cells provided the cDNA or gDNA that made up the material.

Produced via immunoSEQ multiplex PCR; TCRdb's table is partial and in-frame only. Found here are about 260,000 clones, approximately 82% of them singletons; the top ten hold under 2%. This TCR came from a woman over 75 with acute or convalescent COVID-19. Sequenced sample: peripheral blood.

CDR3 DNA sequence: TGTGCCAGCAGACGGGACAGGAACACTGAAGCTTTCTTT. Protein sequence: CASRRDRNTEAFF. The chain is built from TRBV28 and TRBJ1-1, with 7 nucleotides matching TRBD1. Trimming took 6 bases from V and 1 from J; bases not matched to a gene: 2. CDR1 and CDR2 from the germline V gene are MDHEN and SYDVKM. CDR3 size: 13 residues. The full variable domain, completed using reference TRBV28 and TRBJ1-1, is DVKVTQSSRYLVKRTGEKVFLECVQDMDHENMFWYRQDPGLGLRLIYFSYDVKMKEKGDIPEGYSVSREKKERFSLILESASTNQTSMYLCASRRDRNTEAFFGQGTRLTVV.